This entry concerns a single T cell receptor beta chain. The sample comes from a study of blood T cell repertoires in COVID-19. Produced via immunoSEQ multiplex PCR; TCRdb's table is partial and in-frame only. The table records tens of thousands of clones, 75% to 80% of them present only once. Germline V gene sequence: CDR1 MGHDK, CDR2 SYGVNS. V was clipped by 7 bases and J by 1 base; unmatched bases: 7. The CDR3 totals 15 residues. Sequenced material: peripheral blood. The clonotype comes from a man aged 65-85 years with COVID-19, enrolled during active disease. The V call is TRBV25-1, the J call TRBJ2-3; TRBD2 aligns across 8 bases. The CDR3 protein is CASTTGAGGTDTQYF. The CDR3 region has the DNA TGTGCCAGCACCACAGGAGCGGGAGGCACAGATACGCAGTATTTT.